The clone carrying this TCR beta chain was counted between two and nine times. The antigen is unknown. These data come from a study of cytotoxic CD8 clonotypes in ibrutinib-treated CLL. Study context: For this cohort, patients were approximately ten relapsed/refractory and some 15 treatment-naive, while 17 were IGHV unmutated.

Using immunoSEQ multiplex PCR, the repertoire was profiled, and TCRdb retains in-frame clones only, with some absent. The sample lists some 50,000 clones, under 75% occurring once. Study-level points and caveats: In comparison with age-matched healthy donors, baseline clonality was higher and tracked circulating CD8+ T-cell counts. Public clonotypes proved infrequent, and on treatment they shrank or remained steady. Clonality went higher at ibrutinib response and then dropped back toward baseline at progression.

The V gene's germline CDR1 is LNHDA and CDR2 SQIVND (reference sequence). V was shortened by 6 bases and J by 8 bases, with 25 bases between the two germline ends. The CDR3 contains 16 residues. The receptor was isolated from a human donor with chronic lymphocytic leukemia. V usage is TRBV19 and J usage is TRBJ1-2, with D unclear. Sequences were derived from PBMCs, sampled after 12 months of ibrutinib treatment. In nucleotides, the CDR3 is TGTGCCAGTAGCCCCGATTCCCAAGGGTGGCGAGACGGCTACACCTTC. This gives the protein CASSPDSQGWRDGYTF.